This is a list of T cell receptor beta chains from one sample in a study of T and B cells in COVID-19 patients. TCRdb ran MiXCR on the multiplex PCR reads and lists one entry per CDR3 protein. The table shows tens of thousands of distinct CDR3 sequences, with roughly 29% occurring only once. Sequences were obtained from blood. These receptors were obtained from a human donor who had recovered from COVID-19. The CDR3 runs from the conserved cysteine through the conserved F or W. A D gene is named only where the DNA matches it firmly. Only part of the rows carry a size: once, few, many, or a class if the clone is expanded.

CDR3aa | CDR3nt | j_gene | abundance | d_gene | v_gene
CASSLNGGATGELFF | TGTGCCAGCAGTTTGAACGGGGGGGCTACCGGGGAGCTGTTTTTT | TRBJ2-2 | many | TRBD2 | TRBV12-3/TRBV12-4
CASSPMTLRGGLSEQYF | TGTGCCAGCTCACCTATGACCCTCCGGGGGGGACTCAGCGAGCAGTACTTC | TRBJ2-7 | - | TRBD2 | TRBV18
CASRTHPTANEKLFF | TGCGCCAGCCGCACCCACCCGACAGCAAATGAAAAACTGTTTTTT | TRBJ1-4 | few | - | TRBV5-1
CASSPSGIQETQYF | TGTGCCAGCTCACCGTCAGGGATCCAAGAGACCCAGTACTTC | TRBJ2-5 | - | - | TRBV18
CSANRQINQPQHF | TGCAGTGCCAACCGACAGATTAATCAGCCCCAGCATTTT | TRBJ1-5 | - | - | TRBV20-1
CASSIQGNTEAFF | TGTGCCAGTAGTATACAGGGTAACACTGAAGCTTTCTTT | TRBJ1-1 | few | - | TRBV19
CASTGQGAPNEQFF | TGTGCCAGCACCGGACAGGGGGCGCCCAATGAGCAGTTCTTC | TRBJ2-1 | - | TRBD1 | TRBV18
CASSLVRTAINYGYTF | TGTGCCAGCAGCTTGGTGCGGACAGCGATTAACTATGGCTACACCTTC | TRBJ1-2 | - | - | TRBV5-6
CASSPTSGSTDTQYF | TGTGCCAGCAGTCCGACTAGCGGAAGCACAGATACGCAGTATTTT | TRBJ2-3 | medium-sized | TRBD2 | TRBV5-4
CAISDGPSSYNEQFF | TGTGCCATCAGTGACGGACCGAGCTCCTACAATGAGCAGTTCTTC | TRBJ2-1 | - | - | TRBV10-3
CASSLGGGRGETQYF | TGTGCCAGTAGCCTAGGGGGGGGGCGGGGGGAGACCCAGTACTTC | TRBJ2-5 | few | - | TRBV19